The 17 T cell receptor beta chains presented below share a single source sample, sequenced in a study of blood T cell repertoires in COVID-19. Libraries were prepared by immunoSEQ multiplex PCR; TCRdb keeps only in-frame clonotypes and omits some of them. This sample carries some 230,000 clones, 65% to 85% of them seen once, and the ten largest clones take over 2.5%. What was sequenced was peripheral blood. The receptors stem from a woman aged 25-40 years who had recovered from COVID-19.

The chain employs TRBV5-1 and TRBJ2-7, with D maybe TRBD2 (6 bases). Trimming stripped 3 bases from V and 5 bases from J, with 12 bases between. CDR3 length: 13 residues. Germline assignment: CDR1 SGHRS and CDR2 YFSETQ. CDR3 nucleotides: TGCGCCAGCAGCTATTCGACTAGAAACGAGCAGTACTTC. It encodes CASSYSTRNEQYF.

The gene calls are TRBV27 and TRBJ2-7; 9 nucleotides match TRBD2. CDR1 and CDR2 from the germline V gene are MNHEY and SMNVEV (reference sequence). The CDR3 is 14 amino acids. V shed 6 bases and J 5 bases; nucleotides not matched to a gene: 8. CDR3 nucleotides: TGTGCCAGCAGCCTGTTGGGCGGGGGGGACGAGCAGTACTTC. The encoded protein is CASSLLGGGDEQYF.

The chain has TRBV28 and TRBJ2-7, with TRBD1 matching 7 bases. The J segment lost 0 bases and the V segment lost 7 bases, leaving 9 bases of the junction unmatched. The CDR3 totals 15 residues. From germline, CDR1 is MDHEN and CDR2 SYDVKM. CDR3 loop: CASTRDRAFSYEQYF. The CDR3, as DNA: TGTGCCAGCACCCGAGACAGGGCTTTCTCCTACGAGCAGTACTTC.

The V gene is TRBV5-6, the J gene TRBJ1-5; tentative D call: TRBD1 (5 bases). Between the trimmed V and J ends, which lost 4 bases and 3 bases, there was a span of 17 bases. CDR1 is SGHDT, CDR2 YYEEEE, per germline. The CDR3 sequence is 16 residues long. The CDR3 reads CASSPPGDRFNQPQHF. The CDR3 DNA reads TGTGCCAGCAGCCCCCCGGGGGACCGCTTCAATCAGCCCCAGCATTTT.

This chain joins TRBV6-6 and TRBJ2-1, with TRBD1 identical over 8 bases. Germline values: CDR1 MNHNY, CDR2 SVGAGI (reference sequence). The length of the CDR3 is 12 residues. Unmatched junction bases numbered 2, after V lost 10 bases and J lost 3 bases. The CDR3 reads CATGQGYNEQFF. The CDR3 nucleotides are TGTGCCACCGGACAGGGCTACAATGAGCAGTTCTTC.

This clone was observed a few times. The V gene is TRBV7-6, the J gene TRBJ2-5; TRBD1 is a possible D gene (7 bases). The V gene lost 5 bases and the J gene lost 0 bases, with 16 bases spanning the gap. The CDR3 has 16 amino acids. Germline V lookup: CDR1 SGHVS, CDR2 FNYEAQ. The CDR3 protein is CASSPVAGQYQETQYF. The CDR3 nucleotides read TGTGCCAGCAGCCCTGTCGCGGGACAGTACCAAGAGACCCAGTACTTC.

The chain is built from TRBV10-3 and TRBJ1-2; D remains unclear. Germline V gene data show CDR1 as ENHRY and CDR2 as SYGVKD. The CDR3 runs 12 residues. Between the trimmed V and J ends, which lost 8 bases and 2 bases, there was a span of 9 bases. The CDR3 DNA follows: TGTGCCATCTCGAGAGAAAACTATGGCTACACCTTC. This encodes CAISRENYGYTF.

CDR3 loop: CASSYWSSGSNEQYF. Written as DNA, the CDR3 is TGTGCCAGCAGTTATTGGTCGAGCGGGAGCAACGAGCAGTACTTC. This chain joins TRBV6-5 and TRBJ2-7; TRBD2 aligns across 8 bases. There are 15 residues in the CDR3. V lost 3 bases to trimming and J lost 5 bases; unmatched junction nucleotides: 9. Germline CDR1 MNHEY, CDR2 SVGAGI.

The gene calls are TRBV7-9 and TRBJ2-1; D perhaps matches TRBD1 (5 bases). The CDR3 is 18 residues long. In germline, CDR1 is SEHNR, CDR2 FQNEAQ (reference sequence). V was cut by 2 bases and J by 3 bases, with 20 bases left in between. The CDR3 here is CASSLPHDSVSLYNEQFF. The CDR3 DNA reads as TGTGCCAGCAGCTTACCCCATGACAGTGTCTCCCTCTACAATGAGCAGTTCTTC.

For the CDR3, the DNA is TGTGCCTGGAGCCCGGGGAACACCGGGGAGCTGTTTTTT. This sequence encodes CAWSPGNTGELFF. V usage is TRBV30 and J usage is TRBJ2-2; no clear D. The V gene's germline CDR1 is GTSNPN and CDR2 SVGIG (reference sequence). V was trimmed by 3 bases and J by 1 base, leaving 6 bases between them. The CDR3 extends over 13 amino acids.

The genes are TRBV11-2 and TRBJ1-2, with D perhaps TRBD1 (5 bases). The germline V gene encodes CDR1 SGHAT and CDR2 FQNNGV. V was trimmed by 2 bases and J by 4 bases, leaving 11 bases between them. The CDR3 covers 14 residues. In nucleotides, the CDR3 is TGTGCCAGCAGCTTACCCCAGGGAGGCTATGGCTACACCTTC. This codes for CASSLPQGGYGYTF. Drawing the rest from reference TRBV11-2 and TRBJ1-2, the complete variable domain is EAGVAQSPRYKIIEKRQSVAFWCNPISGHATLYWYQQILGQGPKLLIQFQNNGVVDDSQLPKDRFSAERLKGVDSTLKIQPAKLEDSAVYLCASSLPQGGYGYTFGSGTRLTVV.

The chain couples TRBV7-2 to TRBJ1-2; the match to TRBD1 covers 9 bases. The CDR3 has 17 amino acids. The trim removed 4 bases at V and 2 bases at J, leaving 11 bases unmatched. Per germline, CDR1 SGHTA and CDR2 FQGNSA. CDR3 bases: TGTGCCAGCAGCTACGGGACAGGGCGATTGCGAAACTATGGCTACACCTTC. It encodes CASSYGTGRLRNYGYTF.

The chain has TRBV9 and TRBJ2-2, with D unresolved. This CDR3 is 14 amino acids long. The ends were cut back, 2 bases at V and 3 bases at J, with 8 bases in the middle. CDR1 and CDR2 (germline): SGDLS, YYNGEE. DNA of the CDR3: TGTGCCAGCAGCGTCGACACCTACACCGGGGAGCTGTTTTTT. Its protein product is CASSVDTYTGELFF.

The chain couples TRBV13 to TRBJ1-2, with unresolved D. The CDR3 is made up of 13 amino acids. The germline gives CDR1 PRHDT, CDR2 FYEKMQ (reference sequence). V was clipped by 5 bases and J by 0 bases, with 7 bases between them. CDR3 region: CASSIRANYGYTF. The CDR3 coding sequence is TGTGCCAGCAGCATAAGAGCTAACTATGGCTACACCTTC. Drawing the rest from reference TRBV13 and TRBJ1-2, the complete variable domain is AAGVIQSPRHLIKEKRETATLKCYPIPRHDTVYWYQQGPGQDPQFLISFYEKMQSDKGSIPDRFSAQQFSDYHSELNMSSLELGDSALYFCASSIRANYGYTFGSGTRLTVV.

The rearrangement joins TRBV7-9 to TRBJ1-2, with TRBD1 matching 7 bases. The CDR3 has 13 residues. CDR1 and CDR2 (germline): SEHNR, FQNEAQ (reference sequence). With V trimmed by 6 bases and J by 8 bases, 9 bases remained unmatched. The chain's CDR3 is CASRQTGEYGYTF. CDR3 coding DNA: TGTGCCAGCAGGCAAACAGGGGAGTACGGCTACACCTTC.

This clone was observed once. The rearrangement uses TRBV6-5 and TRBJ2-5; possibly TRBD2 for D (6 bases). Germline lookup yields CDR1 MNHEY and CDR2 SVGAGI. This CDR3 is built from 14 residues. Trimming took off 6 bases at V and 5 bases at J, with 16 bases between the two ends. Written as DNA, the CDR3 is TGTGCCAGCAGCTCAGCGGGCGGCGTGGAGACCCAGTACTTC. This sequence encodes CASSSAGGVETQYF.

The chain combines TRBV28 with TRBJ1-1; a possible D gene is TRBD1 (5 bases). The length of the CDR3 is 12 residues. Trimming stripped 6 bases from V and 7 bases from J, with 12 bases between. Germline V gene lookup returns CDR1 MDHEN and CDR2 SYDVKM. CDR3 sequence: CASSRQGFEAFF. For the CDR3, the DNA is TGTGCCAGCAGCCGTCAGGGATTTGAAGCTTTCTTT.